This T cell receptor beta chain was recorded in a study of cytomegalovirus exposure and HLA in healthy donors. Study overall: Some 85 million unique TCRs, all from HLA-typed donors, were included in an early release of the data. General observations from the study: Whilst most TCR sequences proved rare, a subset of public TCRs occurred across many donors. For most subjects, TCR beta sequences were reported to predict HLA-A and HLA-B alleles with accuracy.

On this clone itself: Antigen: not known.

The PCR had 60 Vbeta and 13 Jbeta primers. Sequencing was performed with immunoSEQ multiplex PCR; in TCRdb, only in-frame clones are kept and a portion is missing. The sample has some 170,000 clones; approximately 70% are singletons. This TCR came from a human donor in good health. The specimen was PBMCs.

As DNA, the CDR3 is TGTGCCAGCAGTGAAGTACGGGCAGGGAATCAGCCCCAGCATTTT. It is translated as CASSEVRAGNQPQHF. The rearrangement uses TRBV2 and TRBJ1-5; weak D call: TRBD1 (5 bases). The germline gives CDR1 SNHLY, CDR2 FYNNEI. This CDR3 region has 15 residues. Trimming shortened V by 1 base and J by 4 bases, and 11 bases separated the two germline ends.